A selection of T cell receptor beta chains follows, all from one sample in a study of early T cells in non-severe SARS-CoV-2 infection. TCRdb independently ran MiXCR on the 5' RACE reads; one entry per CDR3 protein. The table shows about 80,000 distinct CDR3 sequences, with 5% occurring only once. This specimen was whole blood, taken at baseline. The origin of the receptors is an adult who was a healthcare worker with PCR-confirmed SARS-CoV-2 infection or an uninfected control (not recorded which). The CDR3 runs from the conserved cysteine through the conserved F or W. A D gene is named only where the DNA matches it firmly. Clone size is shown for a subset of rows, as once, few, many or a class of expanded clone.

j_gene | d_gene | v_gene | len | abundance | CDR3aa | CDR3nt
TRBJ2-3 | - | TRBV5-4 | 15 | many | CASSLPGTETDTQYF | TGTGCCAGCAGTCTCCCCGGGACGGAGACAGATACGCAGTATTTT
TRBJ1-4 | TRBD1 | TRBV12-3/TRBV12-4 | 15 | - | CASSLSGQGGEKLFF | TGTGCCAGCAGTTTATCGGGCCAGGGGGGTGAAAAACTGTTTTTT
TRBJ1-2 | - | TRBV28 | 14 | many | CASSLGVFDYGYTF | TGTGCCAGCAGTTTAGGGGTATTCGACTATGGCTACACCTTC
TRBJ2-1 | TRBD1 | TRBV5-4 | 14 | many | CASSLGTGVNEQFF | TGTGCCAGCAGCTTGGGGACAGGGGTCAATGAGCAGTTCTTC
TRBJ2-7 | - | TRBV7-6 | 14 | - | CASSPVGDSYEQYF | TGTGCCAGCAGCCCAGTAGGGGACTCCTACGAGCAGTACTTC
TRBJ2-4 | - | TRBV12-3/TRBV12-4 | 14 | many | CASSSYRVRNIQYF | TGTGCCAGCAGTTCCTACAGGGTTAGGAACATTCAGTACTTC
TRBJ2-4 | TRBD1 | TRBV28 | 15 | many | CASSSEDRDGNIQYF | TGTGCCAGCAGTTCCGAGGACAGGGATGGGAACATTCAGTACTTC
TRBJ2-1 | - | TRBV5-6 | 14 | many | CASSSSSGGLEQFF | TGTGCCAGCAGCTCATCCTCGGGCGGTTTGGAGCAGTTCTTC
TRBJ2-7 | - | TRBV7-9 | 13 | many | CASSFVSALEQYF | TGTGCCAGCAGCTTCGTTAGTGCCCTCGAGCAGTACTTC
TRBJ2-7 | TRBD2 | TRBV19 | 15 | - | CASSPSTSGRNEQYF | TGTGCCAGTAGTCCCTCGACTAGCGGGAGAAACGAGCAGTACTTC
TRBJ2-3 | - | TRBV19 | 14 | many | CASSISGGVDTQYF | TGTGCCAGTAGTATCTCTGGGGGCGTAGATACGCAGTATTTT
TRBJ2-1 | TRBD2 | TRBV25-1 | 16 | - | CASTRLAGGPISEQFF | TGTGCCAGCACCCGACTAGCGGGAGGGCCTATCAGTGAGCAGTTCTTC
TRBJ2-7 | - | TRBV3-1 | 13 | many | CASSPPGRGEQYF | TGTGCCAGCAGCCCTCCGGGCCGAGGGGAGCAGTACTTC
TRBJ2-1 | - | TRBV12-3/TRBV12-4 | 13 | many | CASRTTQGIEQFF | TGTGCCAGCAGAACAACCCAGGGGATTGAGCAGTTCTTC
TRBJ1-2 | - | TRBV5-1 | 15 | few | CANSLGVPSNYGYTF | TGCGCCAACAGTCTTGGAGTGCCCTCTAACTATGGCTACACCTTC
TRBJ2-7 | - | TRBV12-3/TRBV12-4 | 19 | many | CASSPHLRLARLPYYEQYF | TGTGCCAGCAGTCCCCACTTGAGGCTAGCGCGGCTACCTTACTACGAGCAGTACTTC
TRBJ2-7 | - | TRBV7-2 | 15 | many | CASSTPPGRNYEQYF | TGTGCCAGCAGCACCCCCCCGGGCCGAAATTACGAGCAGTACTTC
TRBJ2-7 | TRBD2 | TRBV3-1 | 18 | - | CASSPEYGSGRSSYEQYF | TGTGCCAGCAGCCCCGAGTATGGTAGCGGGAGAAGCTCCTACGAGCAGTACTTC
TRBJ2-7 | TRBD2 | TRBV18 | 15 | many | CASSPERERILEQYF | TGTGCCAGCTCACCAGAGCGGGAGAGGATTCTCGAGCAGTACTTC
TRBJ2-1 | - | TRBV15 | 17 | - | CATSRDKAGSSYNEQFF | TGTGCCACCAGCAGAGATAAGGCGGGAAGCTCCTACAATGAGCAGTTCTTC
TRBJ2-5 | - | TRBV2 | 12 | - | CASSPVPETQYF | TGTGCCAGCAGTCCCGTCCCAGAGACCCAGTACTTC
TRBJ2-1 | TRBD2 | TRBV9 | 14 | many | CASTGGSAYNEQFF | TGTGCCAGCACCGGGGGGAGTGCCTACAATGAGCAGTTCTTC
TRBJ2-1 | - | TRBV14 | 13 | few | CASSLVLTGVQFF | TGTGCCAGCAGCCTTGTTCTTACGGGAGTGCAGTTCTTC
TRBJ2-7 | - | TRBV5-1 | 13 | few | CASSSESRDEQYF | TGCGCCAGCAGCTCGGAATCGAGGGACGAGCAGTACTTC
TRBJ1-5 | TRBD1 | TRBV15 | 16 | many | CATSSKTGLRNQPQHF | TGTGCCACCAGCAGCAAGACAGGGCTCCGCAATCAGCCCCAGCATTTT
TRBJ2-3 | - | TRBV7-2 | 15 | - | CASSLKRGYGGTQYF | TGTGCCAGCAGCTTAAAACGGGGTTATGGCGGTACGCAGTATTTT
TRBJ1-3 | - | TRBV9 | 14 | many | CASSVQVSGNTIYF | TGTGCCAGCAGCGTACAGGTTTCTGGAAACACCATATATTTT
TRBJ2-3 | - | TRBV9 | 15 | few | CASSASRDSTDTQYF | TGTGCCAGCAGCGCGAGCAGAGATAGCACAGATACGCAGTATTTT
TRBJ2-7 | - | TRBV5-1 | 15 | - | CASSLEGRASYEQYF | TGCGCCAGCAGCTTGGAGGGCAGGGCAAGTTACGAGCAGTACTTC
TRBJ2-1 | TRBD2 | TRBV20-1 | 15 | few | CSARPAGVPYNEQFF | TGCAGTGCTAGGCCAGCGGGAGTCCCCTACAATGAGCAGTTCTTC
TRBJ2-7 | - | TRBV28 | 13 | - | CASSPRDSNEQYF | TGTGCCAGCAGTCCCCGGGACTCCAACGAGCAGTACTTC
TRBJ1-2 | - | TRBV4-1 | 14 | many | CASSHPGANYGYTF | TGCGCCAGCAGCCACCCCGGTGCTAACTATGGCTACACCTTC
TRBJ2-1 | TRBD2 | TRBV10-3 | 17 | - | CTISESISGRTYNEQFF | TGTACCATCAGTGAGTCTATAAGCGGGAGAACTTACAATGAGCAGTTCTTC
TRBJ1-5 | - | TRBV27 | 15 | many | CASSFRGIGNQPQHF | TGTGCCAGCAGTTTTCGGGGGATTGGCAATCAGCCCCAGCATTTT
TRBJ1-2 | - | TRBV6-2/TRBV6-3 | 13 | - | CATSTGIEGGYTF | TGTGCCACCTCAACAGGGATAGAAGGTGGCTACACCTTC
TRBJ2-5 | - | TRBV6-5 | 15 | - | CASSFTPISQETQYF | TGTGCCAGCTCCTTTACCCCGATAAGCCAAGAGACCCAGTACTTC
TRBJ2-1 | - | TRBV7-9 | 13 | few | CASSPVASGSLYF | -
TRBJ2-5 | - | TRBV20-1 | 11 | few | CSAQRRETQYF | TGCAGTGCCCAACGCCGGGAGACCCAGTACTTC
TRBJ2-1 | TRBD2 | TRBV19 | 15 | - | CASSILAGGLNEQFF | TGTGCCAGTAGTATACTAGCGGGAGGGCTGAATGAGCAGTTCTTC
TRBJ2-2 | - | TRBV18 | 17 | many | CASSPPEKQAFTGELFF | TGTGCCAGCTCACCACCGGAAAAACAGGCCTTCACCGGGGAGCTGTTTTTT
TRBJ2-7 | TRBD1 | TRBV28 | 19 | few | CASSSLTQGARGSVREQYF | TGTGCCAGCAGTTCGCTAACACAGGGGGCGCGAGGGTCTGTCAGGGAGCAGTACTTC
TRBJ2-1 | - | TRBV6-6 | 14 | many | CASSFGGAGNEQFF | TGTGCCAGCAGTTTCGGAGGGGCCGGCAATGAGCAGTTCTTC
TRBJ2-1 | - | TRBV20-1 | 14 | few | CSARDLSRSNEQFF | TGCAGTGCTAGAGATCTGTCCAGGAGCAATGAGCAGTTCTTC
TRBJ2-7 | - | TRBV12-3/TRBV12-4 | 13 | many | CASSGDGGYEQYF | TGTGCCAGCAGTGGGGACGGCGGGTACGAGCAGTACTTC
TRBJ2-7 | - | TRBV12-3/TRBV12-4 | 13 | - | CASRTAVREEQYF | TGTGCCAGCAGAACAGCGGTCAGGGAGGAGCAGTACTTC
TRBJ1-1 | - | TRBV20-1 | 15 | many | CSARRFGRSNTEAFF | TGCAGTGCTAGACGTTTCGGCAGAAGTAACACTGAAGCTTTCTTT
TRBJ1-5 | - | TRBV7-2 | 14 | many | CASSLPGSNQPQHF | TGTGCCAGCAGCTTGCCAGGGTCCAATCAGCCCCAGCATTTT
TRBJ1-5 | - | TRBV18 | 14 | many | CASSSRDSDQPQHF | TGTGCCAGCTCGTCTAGAGACAGCGATCAGCCCCAGCATTTT
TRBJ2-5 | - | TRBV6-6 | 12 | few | CASSYSRETQYF | TGTGCCAGCAGTTACTCGAGAGAGACCCAGTACTTC
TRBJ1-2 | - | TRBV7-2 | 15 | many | CASSLALGTLGGYTF | TGTGCCAGCAGCTTAGCCCTCGGGACGCTTGGTGGCTACACCTTC
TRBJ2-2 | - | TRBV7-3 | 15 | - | CASSFGTRGTGELFF | TGTGCCAGCAGCTTCGGGACCCGGGGGACCGGGGAGCTGTTTTTT
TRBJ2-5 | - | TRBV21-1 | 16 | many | CASSNLAGGVEETQYF | TGTGCCAGCAGCAATTTAGCGGGAGGGGTGGAAGAGACCCAGTACTTC
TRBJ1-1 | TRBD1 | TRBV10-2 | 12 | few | CASWDRGSEAFF | TGCGCCAGCTGGGACAGGGGGAGTGAAGCTTTCTTT
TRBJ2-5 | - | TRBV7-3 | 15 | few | CASSLRAVQEETQYF | TGTGCCAGCAGCTTAAGGGCAGTCCAGGAAGAGACCCAGTACTTC
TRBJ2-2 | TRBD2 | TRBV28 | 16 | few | CASRDGTSGTAGELFF | TGTGCCAGCAGGGACGGGACTAGCGGGACGGCCGGGGAGCTGTTTTTT
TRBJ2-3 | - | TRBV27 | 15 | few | CASSNTPGSTDTQYF | TGTGCCAGCAGCAATACCCCCGGGAGCACAGATACGCAGTATTTT